The source of this TCR beta chain is a study of blood T cell repertoires in COVID-19. Background on the study: The analysed material was cDNA or gDNA that came from T cells, B-cell-depleted T cells, or PBMCs.

Study members were between about 18 and 89 years old and lived in 20 to 30 US regions. Participants in the exposed group had met a COVID-19 case in the 2 weeks before joining the study. CDR1 is MNHEY, CDR2 SMNVEV, per germline (reference sequence). V shed 5 bases, J shed 6 bases, and the junction held 6 bases outside the gene matches. CDR3 length: 13 amino acids. This clone was seen a single time. The table came from immunoSEQ multiplex PCR; TCRdb's copy has only in-frame clones and leaves some out. The sample holds about 260,000 clones, around 93% seen once. The rearrangement links TRBV27 to TRBJ2-7, with TRBD1 matching 8 bases. The clonotype comes from a man aged 35 to 55 who had been exposed to COVID-19. Material for sequencing was PBMCs or T cells enriched from blood (not recorded which). The CDR3 DNA follows: TGTGCCAGCAGTGGACAGGGATCGGGCGAGCAGTACTTC. Translating it yields CASSGQGSGEQYF.